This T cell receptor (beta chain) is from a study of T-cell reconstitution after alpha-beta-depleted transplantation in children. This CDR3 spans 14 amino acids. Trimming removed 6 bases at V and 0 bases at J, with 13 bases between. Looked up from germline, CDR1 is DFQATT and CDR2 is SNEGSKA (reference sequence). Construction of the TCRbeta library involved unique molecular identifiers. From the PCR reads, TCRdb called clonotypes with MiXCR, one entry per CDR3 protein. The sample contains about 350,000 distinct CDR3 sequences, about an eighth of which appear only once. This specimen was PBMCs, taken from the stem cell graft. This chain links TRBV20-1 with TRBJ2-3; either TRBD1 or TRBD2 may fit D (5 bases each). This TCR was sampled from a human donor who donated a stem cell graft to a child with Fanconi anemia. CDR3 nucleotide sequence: TGCAGTGCCCCGGGACCCTTAAGCACAGATACGCAGTATTTT. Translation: CSAPGPLSTDTQYF.